This T cell receptor beta chain was observed in a study of tumor-infiltrating lymphocytes in primary liver carcinoma (dated by TCRdb to the late 2010s). With respect to the entire study: Of the five patients (three men and two women, aged 30 to 69 years), four had hepatocellular carcinoma and one had combined HCC and intrahepatic cholangiocarcinoma. Tumors of the five patients were stage T1-T3 N0M0 with maximum diameters of 4.2 to 10 cm. Roughly 3.5 to 8 million productive TCRbeta reads were obtained per sample, and no significant difference in read depth was found between tissue types. The study combined TCRbeta repertoire sequencing, expression microarrays and whole-exome sequencing across five regions of each liver tumor, with adjacent normal tissue and blood. A total of roughly 35 specimens from 5 patients, comprising approximately 25 tumor regions, 5 adjacent noncancerous liver tissues and 5 peripheral blood samples, were covered by TCRbeta repertoire sequencing. To link TCRbeta repertoire diversity with the local molecular phenotype, the roughly 26 tumor region samples were profiled using Agilent mRNA microarrays. High reproducibility was observed for the technical replicate repertoires, with mean shared-clone rates roughly 0.89 and correlation coefficients above 0.95. Summary of the overall study and its limitations: A significantly larger repertoire fraction was made up by the top 250 clones in tumors than in blood (p = 0.039). Repertoire overlap was found to be higher between tumor regions (mean roughly 36%) than between tumor-adjacent (approximately 17%) or tumor-blood (around 14%) pairs, consistent with antigen-driven expansion. Only about 8-24% of top clones were present in all five regions of a tumor, suggesting spatial heterogeneity of tumor-infiltrating T cells. Because sequencing covered only the TCR beta chain and unpaired alpha chains were not captured, true repertoire diversity is likely underestimated. Since the samples were bulk and unsorted, there was no way to compare CD4+ and CD8+ T cell repertoires. The study included only five patients, and the authors note findings should be validated in a larger study.

Without any cell sorting, total RNA and DNA were co-extracted from about 21-30 mg of bulk tissue using the AllPrep DNA/RNA mini kit. Surgical resection was performed in China between 2015 and early 2016 on about 5 patients with histopathologically diagnosed primary liver carcinoma. At the time of sampling, the patients were treatment-naive and had chronic HBV infection. Five spatially separated regions were sampled per tumor: superior, inferior, left-lateral and right-lateral poles, plus the tumor centre. More than 85% viable tumor cells were found by histology in every tumor sample. Each fresh piece of tumor and adjacent tissue was cut in two, with one half stored in RNAlater at -80 degrees C and the other half sent for histology. Turning to this clonotype: Its antigen has not been determined. A read error may account for a junction end that differs from germline.

TCRbeta-specific cDNA was reverse-transcribed from approximately 0.5 ug total RNA using a constant-region primer and ProtoScript II reverse transcriptase. Construction of the TCRbeta libraries relied on three nested rounds of multiplex PCR, following a slightly modified ARM-PCR procedure. Each of the first two PCR rounds ran for about 10 cycles and used multiplex TRBV1-TRBV30 forward primers together with a Cbeta reverse primer. A final 25-cycle PCR with Deep VentR polymerase added sample barcodes and Illumina adapters. Before sequencing, amplicons of 200-500 bp were purified from gel using a QIAquick gel extraction kit. TCRbeta amplicons were sequenced on an Illumina HiSeq 2500 with 250-bp paired-end reads. The original pipeline was this. To recover full CDR3 sequences, reads were quality-trimmed using Trimmomatic v0.33 and paired reads were then merged using FLASH v1.2.11. V, D and J germline segments were assigned to the rearranged TCRbeta sequences using MiGEC v1.2.1b. Clonotype statistics and Shannon-Wiener diversity indices were calculated with VDJtools v1.0.0. Except for diversity analysis, only each sample's 250 most abundant clonotypes were used in subsequent analyses to reduce sampling bias. The public reads were reprocessed in TCRdb via fastp at Q25 and MiXCR, keeping in-frame beta chains. Identical CDR3 proteins give one entry, which carries the most common genes and DNA. V and J calls and clone size were set by TCRdb, not the authors. Present in this sample are tens of thousands of distinct CDR3 sequences, over 65% of which were seen just once. Around 50% of the sample is held by the ten biggest clonotypes.

From cysteine to phenylalanine, the CDR3 is 15 amino acids long. The entry retains the CDR3 DNA only, 45 bases that are in frame from base 1. From a lookup of the germline V gene, CDR1 and CDR2 are SQVTM and ANQGSEA. Sequenced: liver tumor tissue from sampling region 2. The sample's cell subset or site, from its label and the paper: tumor region T2, inferior pole. This sequence was found in a man aged 40-50 years with primary liver carcinoma and hepatitis B virus infection. Rearrangement joined TRBV29-1 to TRBJ1-1; 8 of the junction bases match TRBD1. The CDR3 loop reads CSGGQECYQNTQAFF. The DNA sequence is as follows: TGCAGCGGGGGACAGGAATGCTATCAGAACACTCAAGCTTTCTTT.